This passage covers 16 T cell receptor beta chains from one sample sequenced in a study of T cell changes during pregnancy in multiple sclerosis (dated by TCRdb to the late 2010s). Libraries were constructed by the immunoSEQ multiplex PCR assay. Imported from immuneACCESS, the table was reduced by TCRdb to in-frame sequences with V and J called. These copies leave out some clones; in studies compared against another copy, an unresolved V gene accounts for under half, and the cause of the remainder is not known. For this sample there are roughly 29,000 clones; approximately 91% appear just once. Jointly, the top ten make up less than 8.5% of the sample. The starting material was CD8+ T cells from peripheral blood mononuclear cells, obtained before pregnancy. The receptors here all came from a female donor with multiple sclerosis, enrolled in a pregnancy study.

The chain uses TRBV19 and TRBJ1-5; no clear D gene. The CDR3 runs 14 residues. Germline CDR1 is LNHDA and CDR2 is SQIVND (reference sequence). Trimming removed 5 bases from V and 6 bases from J, with 14 bases in between. In DNA form, the CDR3 reads TGTGCCAGTAGTGACTGGGGTAGCGGTCAGCCCCAGCATTTT. Translation: CASSDWGSGQPQHF.

CDR3 sequence: CASSLHLGTSGQYF. The CDR3 coding sequence is TGTGCCAGCAGTCTACACCTAGGGACTAGCGGGCAGTATTTT. The V and J genes are TRBV27 and TRBJ2-3; 11 positions match TRBD2. This CDR3 is 14 amino acids long. V shed 5 bases, J shed 11 bases, and the junction held 9 bases outside the gene matches. The V gene's germline CDR1 is MNHEY and CDR2 SMNVEV (reference sequence).

This CDR3 is CASSLARTGRANVLTF. CDR3 coding DNA: TGCGCCAGCAGCTTGGCCCGCACGGGAAGGGCCAACGTCCTGACTTTC. The rearrangement joins TRBV5-1 to TRBJ2-6; D might be TRBD2 (5 bases). The CDR3 is 16 residues long. CDR1 is SGHRS and CDR2 is YFSETQ in the germline V gene. The V end was cut by 0 bases, the J end by 5 bases, with 12 bases between.

This rearrangement joins TRBV5-1 to TRBJ2-1; 7 bases are a match to TRBD1. Trimming at V came to 5 bases and at J to 3 bases, leaving 8 bases not matched to a gene. This CDR3 contains 15 residues. Germline V lookup: CDR1 SGHRS, CDR2 YFSETQ. The DNA for the CDR3 is TGCGCCAGCAGTTTTCGACAGGGCAGCTACAATGAGCAGTTCTTC. This sequence encodes CASSFRQGSYNEQFF.

The chain recombines TRBV10-1 with TRBJ1-1, with TRBD1 matching over 7 bases. CDR1 and CDR2 (germline): WNHNN, SYGVQD (reference sequence). The V and J ends lost 6 bases and 7 bases, in that order; junction bases with no gene match: 8. The CDR3 has 13 amino acids. The CDR3 sequence is CASSGTESGEAFF. The DNA of the CDR3 is TGCGCCAGCAGCGGGACAGAATCCGGTGAAGCTTTCTTT.

The chain joins TRBV10-2 to TRBJ1-1; D may be TRBD1 (5 bases). Between the trimmed V and J ends, which lost 2 bases and 6 bases, there was a span of 13 bases. The germline gives CDR1 WSHSY, CDR2 SAAADI. The CDR3 has 14 residues. In nucleotides, the CDR3 is TGCGCCAGCAGTGAGGTCTGGGGGGACCCTGAAGCTTTCTTT. Translation gives CASSEVWGDPEAFF.

This clone is classed as medium-sized. The chain uses TRBV30 and TRBJ2-7; TRBD1 matches at 8 bases. The V segment lost 4 bases and the J segment 0 bases; nucleotides outside the gene matches: 14. The germline V gene has CDR1 GTSNPN and CDR2 SVGIG (reference sequence). The CDR3 runs 17 residues. CDR3 residues: CAWTSWADRVSSYEQYF. CDR3 coding DNA: TGTGCCTGGACCTCGTGGGCGGACAGGGTAAGCTCCTACGAGCAGTACTTC.

The rearrangement joins TRBV10-3 to TRBJ1-6, with no clear D. V lost 10 bases to trimming and J lost 0 bases, with 13 bases between them. The CDR3 runs to 15 residues. Per the germline V gene, CDR1 is ENHRY and CDR2 is SYGVKD. The CDR3 region is CATSNPSSYNSPLHF. CDR3 nucleotide sequence: TGTGCCACCAGCAACCCGAGCTCCTATAATTCACCCCTCCACTTT.

This chain joins TRBV7-9 and TRBJ2-7; D is ambiguous. Trimming took 5 bases from V and 4 from J, leaving 6 bases between them. This CDR3 region has 11 residues. Germline V gene sequence: CDR1 SEHNR, CDR2 FQNEAQ (reference sequence). The CDR3, as DNA: TGTGCCAGCAGCCTAAGTTACGAGCAGTACTTC. This translates into CASSLSYEQYF.

The rearrangement links TRBV15 to TRBJ1-2; D is perhaps TRBD1 (5 bases). Germline CDR1 LNHNV, CDR2 YYDKDF (reference sequence). V gave up 2 bases and J gave up 6 bases, with 19 bases separating them. The CDR3 covers 16 residues. CDR3 nucleotides: TGTGCCACCAGCAGACCTGGGCGGGGGGAAGGGAATGGCTACACCTTC. It specifies CATSRPGRGEGNGYTF.

V usage is TRBV5-6 and J usage is TRBJ2-2; 8 positions match TRBD2. With V trimmed by 4 bases and J by 5 bases, 13 bases remained unmatched. The germline CDR1 and CDR2 sequences are SGHDT and YYEEEE. The CDR3 has 17 amino acids. The CDR3: CASSHGQTGGPTGELFF. In DNA form, the CDR3 reads TGTGCCAGCAGCCACGGTCAAACGGGGGGGCCTACCGGGGAGCTGTTTTTT.

The genes are TRBV7-9 and TRBJ2-3, with 9 bases aligning to TRBD2. J was trimmed by 4 bases and V by 7 bases; bases with no gene match: 6. Germline assignment: CDR1 SEHNR and CDR2 FQNEAQ (reference sequence). The CDR3 sequence is 14 residues long. The CDR3, as DNA: TGTGCCAGCAAAAGAGCGGGGGGACCAGATACGCAGTATTTT. Protein product: CASKRAGGPDTQYF.

The chain combines TRBV10-1 with TRBJ2-2, with D perhaps matching TRBD2 (5 bases). V was trimmed by 2 bases and J by 1 base, leaving 8 bases between them. The CDR3 runs to 15 residues. CDR1 and CDR2 (germline): WNHNN, SYGVQD (reference sequence). CDR3 DNA sequence: TGCGCCAGCAGTGAGGCTAGCTGGAACACCGGGGAGCTGTTTTTT. Amino acid sequence: CASSEASWNTGELFF.

This clone has a single count. The gene calls are TRBV4-3 and TRBJ1-1, with 7 bases aligning to TRBD1. The germline gives CDR1 LGHNA, CDR2 YSLEER. The CDR3 totals 14 residues. Trimming took 4 bases from V and 7 from J; bases not matched to a gene: 9. CDR3 protein: CASSRLTGEREAFF. The CDR3 DNA is TGCGCCAGCAGCCGATTAACAGGGGAGCGTGAAGCTTTCTTT.

In its sample, this clone was seen once. The genes are TRBV28 and TRBJ2-1; 7 bases line up with TRBD1. This CDR3 spans 14 amino acids. Germline V CDR1 and CDR2: MDHEN, SYDVKM. Trimming at V came to 7 bases and at J to 7 bases, leaving 10 bases not matched to a gene. For the CDR3, the DNA is TGTGCCAGCAATGAGGGGGCGAGGGGTAATGAGCAGTTCTTC. This gives the protein CASNEGARGNEQFF.

The V and J genes are TRBV28 and TRBJ1-1; D unclear. The CDR3 has 13 residues. V lost 7 bases and J lost 8, with 17 bases in between. CDR1 and CDR2 (germline): MDHEN, SYDVKM. The CDR3 here is CASTEDGLWEAFF. The CDR3 coding sequence is TGTGCCAGCACCGAAGACGGACTTTGGGAAGCTTTCTTT.